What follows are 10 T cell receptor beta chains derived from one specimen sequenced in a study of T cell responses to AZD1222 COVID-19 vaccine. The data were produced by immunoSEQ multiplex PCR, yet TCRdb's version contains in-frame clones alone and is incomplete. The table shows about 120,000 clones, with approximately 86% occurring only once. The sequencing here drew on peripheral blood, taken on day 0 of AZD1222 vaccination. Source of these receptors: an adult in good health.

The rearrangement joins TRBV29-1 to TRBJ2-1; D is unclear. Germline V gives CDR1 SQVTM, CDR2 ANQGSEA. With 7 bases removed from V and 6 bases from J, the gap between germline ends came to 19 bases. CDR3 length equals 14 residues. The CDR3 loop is CSADTTSLGNEQFF. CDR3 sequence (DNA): TGCAGCGCTGACACTACCTCCTTGGGCAATGAGCAGTTCTTC.

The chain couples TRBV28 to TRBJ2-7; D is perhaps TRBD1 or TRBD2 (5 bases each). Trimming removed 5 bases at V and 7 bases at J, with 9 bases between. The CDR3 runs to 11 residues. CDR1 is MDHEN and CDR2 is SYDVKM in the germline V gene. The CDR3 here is CASSRDREQYF. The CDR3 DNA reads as TGTGCCAGCAGTCGGGACCGGGAGCAGTACTTC.

CDR3 amino acids: CASSLDSGDTEAFF. CDR3 DNA: TGCGCCAGCAGCTTAGATTCGGGGGACACTGAAGCTTTCTTT. The chain links TRBV5-1 to TRBJ1-1; a weak D match, TRBD1 (5 bases). V dropped 2 bases and J dropped 3 bases, with 11 bases sitting between them. Germline V gene lookup returns CDR1 SGHRS and CDR2 YFSETQ. The CDR3 contains 14 residues.

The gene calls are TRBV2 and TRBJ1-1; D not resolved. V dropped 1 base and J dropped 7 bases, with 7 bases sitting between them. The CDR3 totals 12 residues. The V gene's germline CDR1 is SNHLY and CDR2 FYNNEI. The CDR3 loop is CASSEGRGEAFF. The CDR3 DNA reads TGTGCCAGCAGTGAAGGCCGGGGTGAAGCTTTCTTT.

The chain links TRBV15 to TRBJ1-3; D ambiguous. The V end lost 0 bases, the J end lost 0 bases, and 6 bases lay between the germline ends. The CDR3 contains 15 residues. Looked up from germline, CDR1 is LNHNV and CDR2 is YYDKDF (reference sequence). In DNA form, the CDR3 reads TGTGCCACCAGCAGAGATCTGGACTCTGGAAACACCATATATTTT. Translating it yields CATSRDLDSGNTIYF.

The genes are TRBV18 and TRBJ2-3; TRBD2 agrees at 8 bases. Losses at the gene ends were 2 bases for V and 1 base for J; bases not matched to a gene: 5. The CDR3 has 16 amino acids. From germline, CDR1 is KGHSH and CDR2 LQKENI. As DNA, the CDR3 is TGTGCCAGCTCACCAGCGAGCGGGAGCCGCACAGATACGCAGTATTTT. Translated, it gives CASSPASGSRTDTQYF.

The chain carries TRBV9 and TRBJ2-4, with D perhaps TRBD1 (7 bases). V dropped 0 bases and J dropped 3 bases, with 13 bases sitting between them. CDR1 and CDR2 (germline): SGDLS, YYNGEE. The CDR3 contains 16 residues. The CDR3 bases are TGTGCCAGCAGCGTAGAGGCAGGGGGGAGCAAAAACATTCAGTACTTC. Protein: CASSVEAGGSKNIQYF.

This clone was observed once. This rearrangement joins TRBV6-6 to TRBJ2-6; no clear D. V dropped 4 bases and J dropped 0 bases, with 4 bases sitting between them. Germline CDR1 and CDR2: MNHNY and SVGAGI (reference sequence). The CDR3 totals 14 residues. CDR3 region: CASSLVSGANVLTF. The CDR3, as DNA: TGTGCCAGCAGTTTGGTCTCTGGGGCCAACGTCCTGACTTTC.

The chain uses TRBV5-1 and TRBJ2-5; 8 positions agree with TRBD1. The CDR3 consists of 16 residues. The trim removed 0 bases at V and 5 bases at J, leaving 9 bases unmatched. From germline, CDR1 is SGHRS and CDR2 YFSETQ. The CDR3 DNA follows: TGCGCCAGCAGCTTGGGTCCGGCAGGGGGCGTCGAGACCCAGTACTTC. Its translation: CASSLGPAGGVETQYF.

CDR3 sequence: CAISPQGMDYGYTF. The CDR3, as DNA: TGTGCCATCAGTCCGCAGGGAATGGACTATGGCTACACCTTC. This chain connects TRBV10-3 to TRBJ1-2, with D tentatively TRBD1 (5 bases). Trimming removed 5 bases from V and 3 bases from J, with 13 bases in between. Germline V gene data show CDR1 as ENHRY and CDR2 as SYGVKD. This CDR3 spans 14 amino acids.